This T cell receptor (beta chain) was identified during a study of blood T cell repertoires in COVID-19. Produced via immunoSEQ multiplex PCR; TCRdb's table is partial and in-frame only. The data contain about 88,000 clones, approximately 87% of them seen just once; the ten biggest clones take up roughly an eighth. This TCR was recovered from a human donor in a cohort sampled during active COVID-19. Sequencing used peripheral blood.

CDR3 sequence reads: CASRKGVLPSETQYF. The CDR3 DNA sequence: TGTGCCAGCAGGAAAGGGGTCCTCCCTTCGGAGACCCAGTACTTC. This chain links TRBV6-5 with TRBJ2-5; the D gene is possibly TRBD1 (5 bases). Trimming took 6 bases from V and 5 from J, leaving 19 bases between them. The CDR3 loop spans 15 amino acids. CDR1 and CDR2 (germline): MNHEY, SVGAGI.